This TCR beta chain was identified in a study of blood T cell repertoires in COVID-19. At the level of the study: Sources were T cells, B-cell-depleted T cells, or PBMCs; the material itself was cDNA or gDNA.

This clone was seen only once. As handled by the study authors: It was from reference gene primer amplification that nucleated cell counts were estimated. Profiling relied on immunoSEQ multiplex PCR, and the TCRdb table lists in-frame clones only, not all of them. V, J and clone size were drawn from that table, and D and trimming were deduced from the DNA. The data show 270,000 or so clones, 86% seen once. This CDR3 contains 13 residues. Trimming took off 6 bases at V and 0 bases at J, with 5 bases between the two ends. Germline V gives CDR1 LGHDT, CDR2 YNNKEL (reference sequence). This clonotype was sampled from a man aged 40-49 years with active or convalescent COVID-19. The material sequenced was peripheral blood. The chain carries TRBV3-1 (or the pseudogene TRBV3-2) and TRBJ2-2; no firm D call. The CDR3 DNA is TGTGCCAGCAGTATATCGAACACCGGGGAGCTGTTTTTT. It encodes CASSISNTGELFF.